The 32 T cell receptor beta chains reported below all come from one sample, sequenced in a study of cytomegalovirus exposure and HLA in healthy donors. PCR was performed using 60 Vbeta and 13 Jbeta primers. The repertoire was sequenced with immunoSEQ multiplex PCR; TCRdb's copy has only in-frame clones and lacks some. This sample yields around 280,000 clones, of which around nine tenths are seen a single time; approximately 2% belongs to the top ten. What was sequenced was PBMCs. The receptors originated from a woman between 18 and 29 years old in good health and CMV-seronegative.

The chain is built from TRBV18 and TRBJ1-2, with TRBD1 as a possible D gene (6 bases). This CDR3 contains 16 residues. Germline V gene lookup returns CDR1 KGHSH and CDR2 LQKENI. Trimming removed 10 bases from V and 8 bases from J, with 29 bases in between. The CDR3 protein is CATNPLTNRVIKGYTF. The CDR3 DNA is TGTGCCACCAACCCCCTTACTAACAGGGTAATTAAAGGCTACACCTTC.

This rearrangement joins TRBV5-4 to TRBJ2-7; TRBD2 agrees at 8 bases. The CDR3 is made up of 15 amino acids. CDR1 and CDR2 from the germline V gene are SGHNT and YYREEE (reference sequence). With 0 bases clipped from V and 3 bases from J, the junction kept 5 bases outside the gene matches. The CDR3 here is CASSLGGGGNYEQYF. The CDR3 DNA is TGTGCCAGCAGCTTGGGGGGCGGGGGGAACTACGAGCAGTACTTC.

The rearrangement uses TRBV6-1 and TRBJ2-7, with 7 nucleotides matching TRBD1. J gave up 5 bases and V 6 bases, and 7 bases lay outside the gene matches. The CDR3 sequence is 13 residues long. Germline CDR1 is MNHNS and CDR2 is SASEGT. The CDR3 DNA reads TGTGCCAGCAGCCGACAGGGTCTCGACGAGCAGTACTTC. Translation: CASSRQGLDEQYF.

This clone is a singleton in its sample. The chain employs TRBV7-9 and TRBJ2-1; D call uncertain. Trimming removed 5 bases from V and 10 bases from J, with 9 bases in between. This CDR3 comprises 11 residues. Germline V lookup: CDR1 SEHNR, CDR2 FQNEAQ (reference sequence). The CDR3 region is CASSRLEEQFF. The DNA for the CDR3 is TGTGCCAGCAGCCGATTAGAGGAGCAGTTCTTC.

The chain recombines TRBV21-1 with TRBJ2-7; the table's D call of TRBD2 was not tested on the DNA. TRBV21-1 is an annotated pseudogene. The length of the CDR3 is 16 residues. DNA for the CDR3: TGTGCCAGCAGCCCGCGACTAGCGGGGGGCGAACGCGAGCAGTACTTC. It encodes CASSPRLAGGEREQYF.

Of note for this clone: At one boundary the junction diverges from the germline segment, which might be a read error. V and J are TRBV7-9 and TRBJ1-3; weak D call: TRBD1 (6 bases). The CDR3 has 15 residues. The germline V gene has CDR1 SEHNR and CDR2 FQNEAQ (reference sequence). The CDR3 DNA is TGTTCCAGCAGCCTTGGGGGGGCGACGGGAAACACCATATATTTT. The encoded protein is CSSSLGGATGNTIYF. Filled out from reference TRBV7-9 and TRBJ1-3, the complete variable domain reads DTGVSQNPRHKITKRGQNVTFRCDPISEHNRLYWYRQTLGQGPEFLTYFQNEAQLEKSRLLSDRFSAERPKGSFSTLEIQRTEQGDSAMYLCSSSLGGATGNTIYFGEGSWLTVV.

The gene calls are TRBV10-3 and TRBJ1-2; TRBD1 might be the D (5 bases). The ends were cut back, 6 bases at V and 2 bases at J, with 19 bases in the middle. The germline V gene encodes CDR1 ENHRY and CDR2 SYGVKD. This CDR3 is 16 amino acids long. CDR3 sequence: CAIRAPGEGSNYGYTF. CDR3 DNA: TGTGCCATCAGGGCACCTGGGGAGGGGAGCAACTATGGCTACACCTTC.

V and J are TRBV6-1 and TRBJ2-5, with D possibly being TRBD2 (6 bases). The DNA end favors TRBJ2-7, so the J call may be wrong. The CDR3 length is 14 residues. Germline CDR1 MNHNS, CDR2 SASEGT. CDR3 DNA: TGTGCCAGCAGTGAGGGCGGGGTGTCCTACGAGCAGTACTTC. It codes for CASSEGGVSYEQYF.

The V call is TRBV30, the J call TRBJ1-5; weak D call: TRBD1 (5 bases). V shed 5 bases and J shed 2 bases, with 13 bases lying between them. The CDR3 length is 14 residues. Germline V gene lookup returns CDR1 GTSNPN and CDR2 SVGIG (reference sequence). CDR3 in amino acids: CAWFQGNGNQPQHF. DNA of the CDR3: TGTGCCTGGTTCCAGGGTAACGGCAATCAGCCCCAGCATTTT.

J is TRBJ2-5 and V is TRBV6-6; tentative D call: TRBD2 (7 bases). V dropped 6 bases and J dropped 5 bases, with 16 bases sitting between them. The CDR3 consists of 14 residues. CDR1 MNHNY and CDR2 SVGAGI come from the germline V gene (reference sequence). The CDR3 sequence: CASRPGGAGETQYF. CDR3 nucleotide sequence: TGTGCCAGCAGACCTGGGGGGGCCGGGGAGACCCAGTACTTC.

This sequence joins TRBV6-1 and TRBJ2-2; no clear D. CDR1 and CDR2 (germline): MNHNS, SASEGT. The CDR3 is 13 amino acids. V lost 6 bases and J 4 bases, leaving 9 bases between the germline ends. This CDR3 is CASRIDSTGELFF. The CDR3 DNA follows: TGTGCCAGCAGAATAGACTCCACCGGGGAGCTGTTTTTT.

The chain employs TRBV18 and TRBJ1-2, with TRBD1 identical over 7 bases. Germline assignment: CDR1 KGHSH and CDR2 LQKENI. V lost 4 bases to trimming and J lost 4 bases; unmatched junction nucleotides: 3. CDR3 length equals 13 residues. This CDR3 is CASSHPGGYGYTF. CDR3 nucleotide sequence: TGTGCCAGCTCACACCCAGGGGGCTATGGCTACACCTTC.

This chain links TRBV7-9 with TRBJ2-7; 9 bases are shared with TRBD2. This CDR3 region has 14 residues. Germline trimming cut 4 bases from V and 3 bases from J; bases unmatched to any gene: 4. Germline V gene lookup returns CDR1 SEHNR and CDR2 FQNEAQ (reference sequence). This chain's CDR3 is CASSSGTSIYEQYF. In DNA form, the CDR3 reads TGTGCCAGCAGCTCCGGGACTAGCATCTACGAGCAGTACTTC.

The chain's CDR3 is CASRRGIGVSPLHF. As DNA, the CDR3 is TGTGCCAGCAGAAGAGGGATTGGTGTTTCACCCCTCCACTTT. This chain links TRBV6-1 with TRBJ1-6; D is undetermined. The CDR3 is made up of 14 amino acids. V was clipped by 6 bases and J by 9 bases, with 15 bases between them. From germline, CDR1 is MNHNS and CDR2 SASEGT.

The chain carries TRBV5-6 and TRBJ1-4; possibly TRBD1 for D (5 bases). Trimming took off 7 bases at V and 7 bases at J, with 14 bases between the two ends. Germline loops: CDR1 SGHDT, CDR2 YYEEEE. The CDR3 runs 13 residues. The CDR3 reads CASRRGIGEKLFF. DNA of the CDR3: TGTGCCAGCCGACGGGGGATCGGTGAAAAACTGTTTTTT.

The chain is built from TRBV27 and TRBJ2-2; 7 bases are a match to TRBD1. Germline V gives CDR1 MNHEY, CDR2 SMNVEV (reference sequence). CDR3 length: 15 amino acids. V was clipped by 6 bases and J by 7 bases; unmatched bases: 11. CDR3 nucleotides: TGTGCCAGCAGCGTCGACAGGGACGGAAGCGGGGAGCTGTTTTTT. Amino acids: CASSVDRDGSGELFF.

The rearrangement links TRBV7-6 to TRBJ2-1; 10 bases fit TRBD1. Germline trimming cut 2 bases from V and 2 bases from J; bases unmatched to any gene: 3. The CDR3 is 16 residues long. Germline V gene data show CDR1 as SGHVS and CDR2 as FNYEAQ. CDR3 residues: CASSLMGQGTYNEQFF. CDR3 DNA: TGTGCCAGCAGCTTAATGGGACAGGGGACCTACAATGAGCAGTTCTTC.

On this clone: At one end the junction does not follow the germline gene, possibly because of a read error. V and J are TRBV7-9 and TRBJ1-1; D is possibly TRBD1 (5 bases). CDR1 is SEHNR, CDR2 FQNEAQ, per germline (reference sequence). This CDR3 comprises 13 residues. The CDR3 loop reads CSSSRGEGTEAFF. CDR3 DNA: TGTTCCAGCAGCCGGGGGGAGGGCACTGAAGCTTTCTTT.

This sequence joins TRBV2 and TRBJ1-4, with 11 bases fitting TRBD1. V lost 6 bases and J lost 4; bases outside the gene matches: 13. Per germline, CDR1 SNHLY and CDR2 FYNNEI. CDR3 size: 18 residues. The CDR3, as DNA: TGTGCCAGCAGAAGGACAGGGGGCGTCGACCGGGGTAATGAAAAACTGTTTTTT. Translating gives CASRRTGGVDRGNEKLFF.

This sequence joins TRBV2 and TRBJ2-7; 9 bases map to TRBD2. This CDR3 region has 16 residues. CDR1 and CDR2 from the germline V gene are SNHLY and FYNNEI. The trim removed 4 bases at V and 3 bases at J, leaving 10 bases unmatched. CDR3 DNA sequence: TGTGCCAGCAGTGTGGGTAGCGGGGGTTACCACTACGAGCAGTACTTC. Its translation: CASSVGSGGYHYEQYF.

The chain links TRBV7-2 to TRBJ2-1; 12 bases are shared with TRBD2. V lost 5 bases, J lost 5 bases, and 7 bases stayed unmatched. Germline V gives CDR1 SGHTA, CDR2 FQGNSA. This CDR3 region has 16 residues. CDR3 amino acids: CASSLGTSGPHNEQFF. CDR3 nucleotides: TGTGCCAGCAGCCTCGGGACTAGCGGGCCTCACAATGAGCAGTTCTTC.

This clone showed up just once. The gene calls are TRBV6-4 and TRBJ2-7; TRBD2 might be the D (6 bases). The CDR3 has 15 amino acids. The ends were cut back, 5 bases at V and 2 bases at J, with 16 bases in the middle. Germline V gene lookup returns CDR1 MRHNA and CDR2 SNTAGT. CDR3 loop: CASSQGPGEAYEQYF. The CDR3, as DNA: TGTGCCAGCAGTCAAGGACCCGGGGAGGCCTACGAGCAGTACTTC.

The chain recombines TRBV7-3 with TRBJ2-7; TRBD2 aligns across 7 bases. CDR1 and CDR2 from the germline V gene are SGHTA and FQGTGA. Unmatched junction bases numbered 7, after V lost 2 bases and J lost 0 bases. The CDR3 has 16 residues. The CDR3 DNA is TGTGCCAGCAGCTTATGGGGGGGACCTAGCTCCTACGAGCAGTACTTC. Protein product: CASSLWGGPSSYEQYF.

The chain has TRBV7-6 and TRBJ1-1; D remains ambiguous. The CDR3 loop spans 16 amino acids. Trimming stripped 1 base from V and 0 bases from J, with 12 bases between. The germline V gene encodes CDR1 SGHVS and CDR2 FNYEAQ. CDR3 amino acids: CASSLGGGRMNTEAFF. The DNA of the CDR3 is TGTGCCAGCAGCTTAGGGGGAGGCAGAATGAACACTGAAGCTTTCTTT. Combining the CDR3 with reference TRBV7-6 and TRBJ1-1 gives the whole variable domain GAGVSQSPRYKVTKRGQDVALRCDPISGHVSLYWYRQALGQGPEFLTYFNYEAQQDKSGLPNDRFSAERPEGSISTLTIQRTEQRDSAMYRCASSLGGGRMNTEAFFGQGTRLTVV.

The chain links TRBV5-6 to TRBJ1-1; D not resolved. CDR1 and CDR2 from the germline V gene are SGHDT and YYEEEE. The V end was cut by 1 base, the J end by 4 bases, with 11 bases between. The CDR3 sequence is 14 residues long. The CDR3 protein is CASSLISGGTEAFF. DNA for the CDR3: TGTGCCAGCAGCTTGATTAGCGGCGGCACTGAAGCTTTCTTT.

This chain connects TRBV30 to TRBJ1-2; D gene uncertain. Between the trimmed V and J ends, which lost 4 bases and 5 bases, there was a span of 11 bases. The CDR3 totals 12 residues. CDR1 is GTSNPN, CDR2 SVGIG, per germline (reference sequence). CDR3 in DNA: TGTGCCTGGACAGCATTACAGTATGGCTACACCTTC. This sequence encodes CAWTALQYGYTF. Complete variable domain (other parts from reference TRBV30 and TRBJ1-2): SQTIHQWPATLVQPVGSPLSLECTVEGTSNPNLYWYRQAAGRGLQLLFYSVGIGQISSEVPQNLSASRPQDRQFILSSKKLLLSDSGFYLCAWTALQYGYTFGSGTRLTVV.

V is TRBV19 and J is TRBJ1-1; D gene unclear. Germline lookup yields CDR1 LNHDA and CDR2 SQIVND (reference sequence). The V end lost 7 bases, the J end lost 7 bases, and 16 bases lay between the germline ends. CDR3 length equals 13 residues. The CDR3 region is CASIRWATYEAFF. Written as DNA, the CDR3 is TGTGCCAGTATACGCTGGGCCACTTATGAAGCTTTCTTT.

The V gene is TRBV5-1, the J gene TRBJ2-2; TRBD2 aligns across 8 bases. In germline, CDR1 is SGHRS, CDR2 YFSETQ. This CDR3 is 16 amino acids long. V lost 6 bases and J lost 3; bases outside the gene matches: 10. The CDR3 protein is CASKESGGLYTGELFF. For the CDR3, the DNA is TGCGCCAGCAAGGAGTCGGGGGGGCTTTACACCGGGGAGCTGTTTTTT.

The chain uses TRBV29-1 and TRBJ1-1; possibly TRBD1 for D (6 bases). CDR1 SQVTM and CDR2 ANQGSEA come from the germline V gene. The CDR3 loop spans 13 amino acids. V was trimmed by 3 bases and J by 0 bases, leaving 8 bases between them. CDR3 sequence reads: CSVEQGMNTEAFF. In DNA, the CDR3 is TGCAGCGTTGAGCAGGGGATGAACACTGAAGCTTTCTTT.

This rearrangement joins TRBV5-1 to TRBJ2-5, with D perhaps TRBD1 (5 bases). The DNA end is more similar to TRBJ2-7, so the J call may be wrong. The CDR3 is 13 amino acids. Per the germline V gene, CDR1 is SGHRS and CDR2 is YFSETQ. DNA for the CDR3: TGCGCCAGCAGCTTGGACAGGACCTACGAGCAGTACTTC. Protein: CASSLDRTYEQYF.

This chain joins TRBV5-1 and TRBJ2-5; 7 bases fit TRBD1. The J call is in doubt because the DNA end fits TRBJ2-7 better. Per germline, CDR1 SGHRS and CDR2 YFSETQ. This CDR3 region has 14 residues. CDR3 amino acids: CASSFDRVAYEQYF. As DNA, the CDR3 is TGCGCCAGCAGCTTTGACAGGGTGGCCTACGAGCAGTACTTC.

This chain links TRBV5-6 with TRBJ2-1; TRBD2 is a possible D gene (5 bases). Trimming took 1 base from V and 5 from J, leaving 13 bases between them. The CDR3 is 15 amino acids. Germline V CDR1 and CDR2: SGHDT, YYEEEE. This chain's CDR3 is CASSLPLSGHNEQFF. DNA for the CDR3: TGTGCCAGCAGCTTGCCCTTAAGCGGTCACAATGAGCAGTTCTTC.